The T cell receptor (beta chain) described here comes from a study of blood T cell repertoires in COVID-19. Assay: immunoSEQ multiplex PCR; the TCRdb copy retains only in-frame clones and omits some. The sample includes 110,000 to 150,000 clones, about four fifths of them seen just once. CDR1 and CDR2 (germline): MNHEY, SVGAGI. Germline trimming cut 8 bases from V and 2 bases from J; bases unmatched to any gene: 2. The CDR3 sequence is 12 residues long. The chain employs TRBV6-5 and TRBJ2-7, with 8 bases lining up with TRBD1. This TCR came from a man older than 75 with acute or convalescent COVID-19. The specimen sequenced was peripheral blood. The CDR3, as DNA: TGTGCCAGCGGGACAGGCACCTACGAGCAGTACTTC. Residues: CASGTGTYEQYF.